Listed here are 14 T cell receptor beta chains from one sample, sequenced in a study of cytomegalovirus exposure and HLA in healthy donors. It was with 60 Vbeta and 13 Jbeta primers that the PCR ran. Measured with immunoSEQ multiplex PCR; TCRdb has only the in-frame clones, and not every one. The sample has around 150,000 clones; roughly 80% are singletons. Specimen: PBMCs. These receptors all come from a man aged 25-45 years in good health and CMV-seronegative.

The DNA of the CDR3 is TGCGCCAGCAGCTCCTCCGGGGGGGAAAAACTGTTTTTT. It encodes CASSSSGGEKLFF. J is TRBJ1-4 and V is TRBV5-1; a possible D gene is TRBD1 (5 bases). V lost 3 bases, J lost 8 bases, and 11 bases lay in between. The CDR3 is made up of 13 amino acids. CDR1 and CDR2 (germline): SGHRS, YFSETQ.

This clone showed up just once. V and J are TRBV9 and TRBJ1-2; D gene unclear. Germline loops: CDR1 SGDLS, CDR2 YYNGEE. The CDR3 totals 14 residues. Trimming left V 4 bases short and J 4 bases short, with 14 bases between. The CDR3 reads CASSLSGSLYGYTF. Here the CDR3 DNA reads TGTGCCAGCAGCTTATCCGGGTCCCTCTATGGCTACACCTTC. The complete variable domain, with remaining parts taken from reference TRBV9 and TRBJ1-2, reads DSGVTQTPKHLITATGQRVTLRCSPRSGDLSVYWYQQSLDQGLQFLIQYYNGEERAKGNILERFSAQQFPDLHSELNLSSLELGDSALYFCASSLSGSLYGYTFGSGTRLTVV.

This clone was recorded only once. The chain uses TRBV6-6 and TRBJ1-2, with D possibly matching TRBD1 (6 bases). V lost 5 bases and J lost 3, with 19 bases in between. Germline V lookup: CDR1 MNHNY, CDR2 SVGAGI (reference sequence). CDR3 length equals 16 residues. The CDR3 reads CASSPYFQDSHYGYTF. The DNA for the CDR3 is TGTGCCAGCAGTCCTTATTTCCAGGACAGCCACTATGGCTACACCTTC.

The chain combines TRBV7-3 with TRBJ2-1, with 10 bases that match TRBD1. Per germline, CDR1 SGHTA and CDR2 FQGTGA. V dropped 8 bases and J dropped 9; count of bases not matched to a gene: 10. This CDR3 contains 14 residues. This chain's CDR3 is CASQSGTGVGEQFF. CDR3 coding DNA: TGTGCCAGCCAATCCGGGACAGGGGTGGGTGAGCAGTTCTTC.

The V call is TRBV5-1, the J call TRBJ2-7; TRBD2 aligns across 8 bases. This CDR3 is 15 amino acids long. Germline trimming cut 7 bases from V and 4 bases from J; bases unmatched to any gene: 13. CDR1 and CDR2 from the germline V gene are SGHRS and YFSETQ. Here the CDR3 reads CASCPGGATPYEQYF. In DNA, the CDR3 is TGCGCCAGCTGCCCGGGGGGGGCCACCCCTTACGAGCAGTACTTC.

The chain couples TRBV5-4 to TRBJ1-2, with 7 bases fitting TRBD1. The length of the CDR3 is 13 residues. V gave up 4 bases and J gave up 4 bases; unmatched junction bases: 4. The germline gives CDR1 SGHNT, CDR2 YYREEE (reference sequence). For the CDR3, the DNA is TGTGCCAGCAGCGAGACAGGGCCCTATGGCTACACCTTC. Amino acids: CASSETGPYGYTF.

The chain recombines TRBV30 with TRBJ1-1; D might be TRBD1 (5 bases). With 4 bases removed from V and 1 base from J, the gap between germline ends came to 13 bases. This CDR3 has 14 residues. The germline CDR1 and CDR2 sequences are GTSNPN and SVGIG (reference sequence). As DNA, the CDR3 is TGTGCCTGGACCCAAGCAGGGTGGAACACTGAAGCTTTCTTT. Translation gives CAWTQAGWNTEAFF.

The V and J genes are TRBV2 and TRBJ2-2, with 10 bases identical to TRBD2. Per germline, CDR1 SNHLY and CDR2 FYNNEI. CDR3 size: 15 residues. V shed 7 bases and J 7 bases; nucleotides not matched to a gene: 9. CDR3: CASTGVAGGIGELFF. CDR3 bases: TGTGCCAGCACTGGGGTAGCGGGGGGTATCGGGGAGCTGTTTTTT. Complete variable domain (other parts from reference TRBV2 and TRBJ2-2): EPEVTQTPSHQVTQMGQEVILRCVPISNHLYFYWYRQILGQKVEFLVSFYNNEISEKSEIFDDQFSVERPDGSNFTLKIRSTKLEDSAMYFCASTGVAGGIGELFFGEGSRLTVL.

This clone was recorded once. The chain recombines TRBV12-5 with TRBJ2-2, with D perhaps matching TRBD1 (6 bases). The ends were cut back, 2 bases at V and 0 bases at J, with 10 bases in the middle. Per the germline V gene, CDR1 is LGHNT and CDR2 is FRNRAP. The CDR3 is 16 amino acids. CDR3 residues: CASGLWDTSNTGELFF. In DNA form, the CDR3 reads TGTGCTAGTGGTTTGTGGGACACCTCGAACACCGGGGAGCTGTTTTTT.

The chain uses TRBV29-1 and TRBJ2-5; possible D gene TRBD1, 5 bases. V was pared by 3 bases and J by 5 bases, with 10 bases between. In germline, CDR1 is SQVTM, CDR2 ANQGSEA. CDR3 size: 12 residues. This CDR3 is CSVDLGAETQYF. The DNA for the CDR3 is TGCAGCGTTGATTTAGGGGCGGAGACCCAGTACTTC.

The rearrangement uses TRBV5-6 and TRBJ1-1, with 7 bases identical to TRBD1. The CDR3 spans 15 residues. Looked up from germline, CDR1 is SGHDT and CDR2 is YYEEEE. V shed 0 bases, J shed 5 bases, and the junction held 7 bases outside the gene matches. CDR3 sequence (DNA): TGTGCCAGCAGCTTGGGACAGGGCCCCCAAACTGAAGCTTTCTTT. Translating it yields CASSLGQGPQTEAFF.

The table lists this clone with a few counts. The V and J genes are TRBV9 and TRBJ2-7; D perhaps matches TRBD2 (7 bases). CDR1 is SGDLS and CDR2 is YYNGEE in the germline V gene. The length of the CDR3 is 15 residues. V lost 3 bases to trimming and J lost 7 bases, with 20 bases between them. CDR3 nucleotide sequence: TGTGCCAGCAGCGCTAAGGGGGGGAGTTCTGGTGAGCAGTACTTC. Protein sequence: CASSAKGGSSGEQYF.

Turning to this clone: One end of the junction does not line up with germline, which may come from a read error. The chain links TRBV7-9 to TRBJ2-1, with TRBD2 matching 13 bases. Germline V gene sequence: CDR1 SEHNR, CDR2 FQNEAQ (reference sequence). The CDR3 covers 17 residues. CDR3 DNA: TGTTCCAGCTCCCTTACTAGCGGGGGGGCTCGTTACAATGAGCAGTTCTTC. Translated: CSSSLTSGGARYNEQFF.

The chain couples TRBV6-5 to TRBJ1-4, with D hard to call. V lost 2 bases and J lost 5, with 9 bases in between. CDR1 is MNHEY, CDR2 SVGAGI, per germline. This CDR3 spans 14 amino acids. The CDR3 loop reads CASSYGQLNEKLFF. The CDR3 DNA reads TGTGCCAGCAGTTACGGGCAGTTAAATGAAAAACTGTTTTTT.